In this sample, the clone carrying this T cell receptor (beta chain) turned up a few times. Its specificity is unknown. The data belong to a study of T cell repertoires in cytomegalovirus infection. The CDR3 covers 13 residues. The V end lost 0 bases, the J end lost 4 bases, and 9 bases lay between the germline ends. Germline V gives CDR1 DFQATT, CDR2 SNEGSKA (reference sequence). Each CDR3 protein is one row after TCRdb ran MiXCR on the reads. The sample shows about 920,000 distinct CDR3 sequences, roughly a third of them seen only once. The V and J genes are TRBV20-1 and TRBJ1-2, with no clear D. Sequences were derived from cultured CD8+ T cells from PBMCs, sampled from culture after CMV antigen stimulation. The sequence derives from a human donor in good health (CMV status not recorded). Some clones in this sample may be carry-over from other donors' samples. CDR3 protein: CSARDRETYGYTF. CDR3 bases: TGCAGTGCTAGAGATAGGGAAACCTATGGCTACACCTTC.